This T cell receptor beta chain was profiled in a study of cytomegalovirus exposure and HLA in healthy donors (dated by TCRdb to the late 2010s). In terms of the full investigation: An earlier analysis of approximately 640 of the donors reported roughly 300 Gb of sequence data and 100 million to 130 million unique TCR beta sequences from about 179 million T cells. Roughly 300 gigabases of sequencing data and approximately 93 million unique TCR sequences were included in an early release covering about 620 HLA-typed donors. The genetic ancestry cluster associated with self-reported Caucasian donors included 81% of the 398 genotyped donors. The study aimed to test whether cataloging public T cell receptors could reveal signatures of past pathogen exposure. Using immunosequencing, the study profiled T cell repertoires from 500 to 800 subjects and related those repertoires to cytomegalovirus serostatus. A separate validation cohort of approximately 130 different subjects was used in addition to the 666-subject first cohort. To predict cytomegalovirus infection status, the study brought together high-throughput TCR immunosequencing, statistical association of individual TCRs with disease status, and machine learning. A later analysis re-analyzed previously published TCR beta repertoires from hundreds of donors and added high-resolution HLA genotyping to study TCR occurrence patterns. Rather than using new phenotypic data, the later analysis identified candidate immune exposures from TCR beta sequences and from how often those sequences occurred across donors. In an earlier analysis of a few hundred of the donors, high-throughput TCR beta sequencing was used to judge whether each TCR beta V gene segment behaved as functional or pseudogenic. Donor age, sex, ethnicity and CMV serostatus were collected together with the repertoire data. Genome-wide SNP genotypes for about 65% of the roughly 670 donors were used in a later genetic analysis, which treated that subset as a discovery cohort. All discovery cohort repertoires had been generated on a single sequencing platform. Class I and class II HLA loci were covered by the typing at four-digit resolution. Typing coverage varied by locus: about 620-640 donors for A, B, C, DRB1 and DQB1; more than 500 for DQA1; approximately 570 for DPA1; 450 to 480 for DPB1. Several DR-DQ haplotypes were handled as single units for association and clustering because linkage in the cohort was strong. Among about 400 genotyped donors of the cohort, an average of about 220,000 unique TCR beta nucleotide sequences was sequenced per donor, of which about 18% were non-productive.

Looking up the germline V gene yields CDR1 SGHDT and CDR2 YYEEEE. From cysteine to phenylalanine, the CDR3 is 13 amino acids long. Just the 39-base CDR3 DNA is kept, in frame starting at base 1. From V the trimming removes 5 bases and from J it removes 9 bases, while the gene matches leave 11 bases of the junction unaccounted for. Comment on this clone: Its antigen remains undetermined. There are no base qualities to consult, and no much larger clone falls within one base.

The cohort consisted of fewer than 700 healthy bone marrow donors. At the time of sampling, all cohort members were nominally healthy, though unrecorded immune exposures were likely present. The donor tested CMV seronegative, placing the donor among the 350 or so seronegative members of the cohort. Each donor provided a peripheral blood sample, and peripheral blood mononuclear cells were used for TCR beta sequencing. Genomic DNA extraction from the blood cell samples was performed with the Qiagen DNeasy Blood Extraction Kit. The full study reports these points: A later analysis found that TCR association rates varied across HLA loci, with DRB1 alleles showing the most associated TCRs and HLA-C alleles the fewest. Correlated functional status among segregating V segments might reflect linkage disequilibrium, but an unknown experimental factor could not be ruled out. In a later genetic analysis, a missense DCLRE1C variant was associated with V-gene and J-gene trimming of TCR beta chains, and the association was replicated in an independent cohort. This cohort had only TCR beta chains sequenced, and the lack of alpha or paired-chain data limited which features could be detected. The authors suggested that the approach could potentially be generalized to other disease states and immunological phenotypes. A further reported finding was that TCR beta sequences accurately predicted the HLA-A and HLA-B alleles for most subjects in the first cohort. The earlier analysis of approximately 560 of the donors excluded fewer than 20 rarely observed V segments, including chromosome 9 orphons, because counts were too low. Three of the identified cytomegalovirus-associated TCR beta chains were confirmed in vitro to be specific for cytomegalovirus antigens. The study listed approximately 160 TCR beta chains as associated with cytomegalovirus. Compared with the approximately 600-donor mean, donors in an Asian-associated ancestry cluster had fewer N-insertions in productive TCRs, according to a later genetic analysis. According to a later analysis, parvovirus B19, influenza, CMV and Epstein-Barr virus appeared linked to several top co-occurrence clusters. Most CMV-associated TCR beta chains appeared to be HLA-restricted in a later analysis, and the HLA associations seemed to be driven largely by CMV exposure. Because the 87-base-pair reads could not distinguish some IMGT-functional V segments, including TRBV6-2 and TRBV6-3, those segments were excluded. The classifier was reported to diagnose cytomegalovirus status with high specificity and sensitivity in both the original and validation cohorts. A later analysis associated approximately 17,000 TCR beta sequences with specific HLA alleles at a false discovery rate of 0.05. Presence/absence analyses assumed roughly uniform sequencing depth across donors, an assumption that may not hold. CMV serostatus was the only immune exposure information available for the cohort. In a later analysis, HLA-associated TCR beta chains showed more clonal expansion and lower generation probabilities than non-associated chains that were equally common. An earlier analysis of approximately 570 of the donors showed that most TCR beta V segments appeared in productive rearrangements either about 87% or about 30% of the time, which broadly matched IMGT annotations. Because HLA typing was unavailable for some donors at each locus, only the typed subset was used in association tests. A group of highly shared sequence variants was considered likely to be a technical artifact of the sequencing pipeline. Across donors, most TCR sequences were observed very rarely, whereas some public TCRs were present in many individuals. When HLA alleles, especially DR and DQ, strongly co-occurred, TCR associations were difficult to assign to individual alleles.

The library relied on the immunoSEQ multiplex PCR assay. For the multiplex PCR, a mixture combining 60 forward primers for TCR Vbeta segments and 13 reverse primers for TCR Jbeta segments was used. A multiplex PCR assay on genomic DNA amplified the CDR3 region of rearranged TCR beta genes. On the Illumina HiSeq System, the amplified TCR beta libraries were sequenced as 87-base-pair reads. The original pipeline was this. In a later analysis, tens of millions of unique TCR beta chains were counted across the roughly 670 repertoires, and roughly 11 million of these chains were shared by at least two donors. Raw reads were error-corrected and collapsed into unique sequences with a nearest-neighbor algorithm that merged closely related sequences to remove PCR and sequencing errors. V, D and J gene segments were assigned by aligning CDR3 sequences to IMGT reference sequences. For a sequence to be retained, a match of at least six nucleotides was required to both a V gene segment and a J gene segment. Rearrangements were classified as productive when the CDR3 lacked stop codons and remained in frame with V and J, and all other rearrangements were classified as non-productive. CDR3 was defined according to IMGT convention as the region running from the second conserved V-encoded cysteine to the conserved J-encoded phenylalanine. Sequences without an unambiguous match to a single V gene segment were excluded from the earlier analysis of 450 to 750 of the donors. In an earlier analysis of 587 of the donors, V segments were called functional above 56.7% productive rearrangements and were called segregating when the between-donor standard deviation exceeded 5%. A statistical classification framework was developed to diagnose cytomegalovirus status using the catalog of TCR beta chain sequences. In a later analysis, V and J genes were assigned by comparing TCR nucleotide sequences against IMGT/GENE-DB human TR gene sequences. The TCRdist pipeline was used in a later analysis to assign CDR3 sequences and most-parsimonious VDJ recombination scenarios. In a later analysis, every TCR beta chain was defined by the combination of its CDR3 amino acid sequence and its V-gene family, and reads without a unique V-gene family were dropped. In a later analysis, 500 to 650 highly shared, low-generation-probability nucleotide sequences were removed to address suspected cross-contamination and a sequencing artifact. In a later analysis, a clonal expansion index was calculated for each public chain from normalized within-repertoire ranks of inferred template counts. In a later analysis, generation probabilities were computed using a VDJ recombination model fitted to out-of-frame rearrangements, and the results were checked against IGoR. In a later analysis, TCR-TCR, TCR-HLA and TCR-CMV co-occurrence was scored with hypergeometric tests, and a repertoire-size bias correction was applied to TCR pairs. In a later analysis, false discovery rates were estimated by permuting HLA or CMV assignments 20 times. In a later analysis, co-occurring TCRs were grouped using DBSCAN, with TCRdist sequence similarity added in when clustering inside HLA-allele-positive subsets. Repertoires with fewer than 30,000 or more than 120,000 public chains were left out of co-occurrence clustering, as were four to six repertoires with anomalous nucleotide sharing. The table comes from immuneACCESS by way of TCRdb, which keeps in-frame sequences with V and J called. Part of the clones is missing from these tables; in studies checked, under half for an unresolved V gene and the rest for unknown reasons. The V and J calls and clone size were taken over from that table, and D and trimming were inferred from the DNA. Within this sample are about 200,000 clones, with 70% to 80% of them counted one time only. Just under 3% of the sample is held by the ten biggest clonotypes.

Recombination linked TRBV5-6 to TRBJ2-7, with 7 bases in between that match TRBD1. Sample: PBMCs. This receptor was taken from a woman aged 25-40 years in good health and CMV-seronegative. The DNA sequence is given as TGTGCCAGCAGTTTGCATAGGGGGCGCGGGCAGTACTTC. It specifies CASSLHRGRGQYF. Outside the CDR3, residues come from the reference TRBV5-6 and TRBJ2-7 proteins, so the full variable domain is: DAGVTQSPTHLIKTRGQQVTLRCSPKSGHDTVSWYQQALGQGPQFIFQYYEEEERQRGNFPDRFSGHQFPNYSSELNVNALLLGDSALYLCASSLHRGRGQYFGPGTRLTVT.